This T cell receptor (beta chain) is drawn from a study of blood T cell repertoires in COVID-19. Study-wide background: Samples representing acute and convalescent COVID-19 were sourced from the United States, Italy and Spain.

In the original analysis: Cell counts per sample came from amplifying reference gene primers. Assay used: immunoSEQ multiplex PCR; TCRdb lists only in-frame clones, some missing. V and J calls and clone size follow that table, whereas D and trimming were derived from the DNA. The repertoire consists of 99,000 or so clones, with roughly 80% occurring once and the leading ten covering approximately 10%. V lost 6 bases and J lost 4; bases outside the gene matches: 10. Germline CDR1 and CDR2: LNHDA and SQIVND (reference sequence). The length of the CDR3 is 16 residues. The chain combines TRBV19 with TRBJ2-3; 10 nucleotides line up with TRBD2. The sample consisted of peripheral blood. The clonotype originates from a woman between 65 and 79 years old with acute or convalescent COVID-19. CDR3 in amino acids: CASSLATSGYADTQYF. The CDR3 nucleotides are TGTGCCAGTAGCCTCGCGACTAGCGGGTACGCAGATACGCAGTATTTT.